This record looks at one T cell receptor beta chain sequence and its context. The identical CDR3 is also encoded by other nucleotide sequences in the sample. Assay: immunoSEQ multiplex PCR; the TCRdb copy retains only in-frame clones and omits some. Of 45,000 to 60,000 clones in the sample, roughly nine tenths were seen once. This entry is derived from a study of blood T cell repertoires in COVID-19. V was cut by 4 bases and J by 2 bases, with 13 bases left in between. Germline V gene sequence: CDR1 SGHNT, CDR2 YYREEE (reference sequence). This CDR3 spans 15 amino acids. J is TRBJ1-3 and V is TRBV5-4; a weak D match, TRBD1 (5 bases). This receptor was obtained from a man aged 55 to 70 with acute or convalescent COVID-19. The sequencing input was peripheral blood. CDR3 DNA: TGTGCCAGCAGCGCTCAGGGTGGCCCTGGAAACACCATATATTTT. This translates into CASSAQGGPGNTIYF.